What follows is one T cell receptor beta chain and its context. This clonotype has at least ten counts. The antigen it recognizes is unknown. Base-call qualities are not available, and no considerably larger clone is one nucleotide away. This sample was taken from a study of response to subunit inactivated influenza vaccine (dated by TCRdb to 2016 to 2019). Some background on the complete study: Deep quantitative T cell receptor repertoire profiling was used in the study to track responses to a trivalent subunit inactivated influenza vaccine. Overall study outcomes, separate from this receptor: The authors suggested that each seasonal influenza vaccination may recruit only a limited number of new T cells.

To prepare the library, RT-PCR was applied. These reads were obtained on an Illumina HiSeq 2500. TCRdb trimmed the raw reads at Q25, called clones with MiXCR and kept productive beta chains. All rows with the same CDR3 protein become a single entry with the most common DNA and genes. The sample includes hundreds of thousands of distinct CDR3 sequences, with about 14% observed a single time. The top ten clones comprise 7.5% to 9% of the sample. The germline V gene (reference sequence) sets CDR1 to DFQATT and CDR2 to SNEGSKA. The CDR3 holds 15 amino acids from the cysteine to the phenylalanine. The retained sequence is limited to the CDR3, 45 bases, with the frame set at the first base. At the junction V is shortened by 5 bases and J by 9 bases, with 23 bases in between.

The receptor chain draws on TRBV20-1 and TRBJ2-1, with the D call perhaps TRBD1 or TRBD2, each one matching 6 bases. The TCR sequence derives from a middle-aged man who received an inactivated influenza vaccine. Donor details come from another sample of the same person, matched by shared clones. The material sequenced was PBMCs from blood, taken approximately 15 days before vaccination. The sequence in DNA is TGCAGTGCTCCAGACGGGGGCGGCTGGGGTAGTGAGCAGTTCTTC. Translated, this gives CSAPDGGGWGSEQFF.